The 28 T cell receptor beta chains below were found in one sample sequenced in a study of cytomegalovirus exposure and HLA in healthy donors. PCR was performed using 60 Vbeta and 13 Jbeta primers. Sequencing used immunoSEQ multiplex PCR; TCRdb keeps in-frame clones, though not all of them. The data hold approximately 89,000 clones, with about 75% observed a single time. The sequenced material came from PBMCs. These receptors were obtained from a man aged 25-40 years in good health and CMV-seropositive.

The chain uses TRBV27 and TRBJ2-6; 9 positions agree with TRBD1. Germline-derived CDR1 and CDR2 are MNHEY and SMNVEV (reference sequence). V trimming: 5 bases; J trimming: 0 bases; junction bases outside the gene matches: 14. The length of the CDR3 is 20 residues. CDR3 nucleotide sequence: TGTGCCAGCAGTGCATATTCTTTGGACAGGGGTCTCTCTGGGGCCAACGTCCTGACTTTC. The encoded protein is CASSAYSLDRGLSGANVLTF.

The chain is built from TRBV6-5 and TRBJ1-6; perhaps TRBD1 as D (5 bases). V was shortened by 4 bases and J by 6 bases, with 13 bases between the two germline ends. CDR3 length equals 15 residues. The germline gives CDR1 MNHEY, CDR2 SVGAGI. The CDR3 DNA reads TGTGCCAGCAGTTGGGGGGATCGGGTTAATTCACCCCTCCACTTT. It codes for CASSWGDRVNSPLHF.

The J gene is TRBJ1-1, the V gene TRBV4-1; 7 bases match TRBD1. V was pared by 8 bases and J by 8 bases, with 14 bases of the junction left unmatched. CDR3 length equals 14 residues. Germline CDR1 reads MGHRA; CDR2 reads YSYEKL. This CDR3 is CASRRDSQLSEAFF. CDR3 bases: TGCGCCAGCCGCCGGGACAGCCAATTGTCGGAAGCTTTCTTT.

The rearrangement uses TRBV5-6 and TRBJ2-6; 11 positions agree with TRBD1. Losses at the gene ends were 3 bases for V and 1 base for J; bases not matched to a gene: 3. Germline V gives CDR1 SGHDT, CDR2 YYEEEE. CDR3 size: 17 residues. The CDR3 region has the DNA TGTGCCAGCAGCTCCGGACAGGGGGCGTCTGGGGCCAACGTCCTGACTTTC. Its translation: CASSSGQGASGANVLTF.

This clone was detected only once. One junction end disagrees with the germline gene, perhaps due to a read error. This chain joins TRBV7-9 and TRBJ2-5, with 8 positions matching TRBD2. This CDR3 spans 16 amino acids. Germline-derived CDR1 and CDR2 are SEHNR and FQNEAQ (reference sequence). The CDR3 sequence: CSSSFSIGGGQETQYF. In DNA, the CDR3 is TGTTCCAGCAGCTTTAGTATCGGGGGGGGACAAGAGACCCAGTACTTC.

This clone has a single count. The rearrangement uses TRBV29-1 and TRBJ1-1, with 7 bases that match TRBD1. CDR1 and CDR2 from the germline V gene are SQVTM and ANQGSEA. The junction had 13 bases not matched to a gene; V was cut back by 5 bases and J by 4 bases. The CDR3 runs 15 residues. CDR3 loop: CSVSAGGRVGTEAFF. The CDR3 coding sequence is TGCAGCGTTTCCGCAGGGGGGCGGGTGGGCACTGAAGCTTTCTTT.

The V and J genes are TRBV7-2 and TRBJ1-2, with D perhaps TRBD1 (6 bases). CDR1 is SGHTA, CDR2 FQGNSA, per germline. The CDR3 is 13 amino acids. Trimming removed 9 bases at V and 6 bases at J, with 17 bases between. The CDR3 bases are TGTGCCAGTAGGAGTAACAGGGTTCATGGCTACACCTTC. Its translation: CASRSNRVHGYTF.

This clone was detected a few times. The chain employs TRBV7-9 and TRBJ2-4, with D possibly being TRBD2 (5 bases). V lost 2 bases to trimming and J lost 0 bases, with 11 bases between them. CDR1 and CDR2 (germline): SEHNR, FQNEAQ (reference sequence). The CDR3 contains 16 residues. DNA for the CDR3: TGTGCCAGCAGCTTATTCCGGGATCGAGCCAAAAACATTCAGTACTTC. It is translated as CASSLFRDRAKNIQYF.

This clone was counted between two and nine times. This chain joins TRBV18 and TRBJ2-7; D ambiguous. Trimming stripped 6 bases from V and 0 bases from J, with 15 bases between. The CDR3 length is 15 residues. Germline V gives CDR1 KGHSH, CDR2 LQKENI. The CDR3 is CASSLRQTFSYEQYF. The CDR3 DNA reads TGTGCCAGCTCCCTCAGACAAACTTTCTCCTACGAGCAGTACTTC.

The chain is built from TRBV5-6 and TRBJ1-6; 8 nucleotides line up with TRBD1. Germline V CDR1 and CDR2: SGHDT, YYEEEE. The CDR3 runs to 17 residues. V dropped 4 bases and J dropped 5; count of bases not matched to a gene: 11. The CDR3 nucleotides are TGTGCCAGCAGCGGAGTAGGGACAGGCTACAATAATTCACCCCTCCACTTT. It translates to CASSGVGTGYNNSPLHF.

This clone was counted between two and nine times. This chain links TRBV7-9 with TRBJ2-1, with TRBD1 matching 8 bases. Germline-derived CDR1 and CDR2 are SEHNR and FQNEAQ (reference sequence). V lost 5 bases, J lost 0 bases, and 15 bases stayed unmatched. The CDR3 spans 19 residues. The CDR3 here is CASSPRQGSLPSSYNEQFF. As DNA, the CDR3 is TGTGCCAGCAGCCCTCGACAGGGGTCCTTGCCGAGCTCCTACAATGAGCAGTTCTTC.

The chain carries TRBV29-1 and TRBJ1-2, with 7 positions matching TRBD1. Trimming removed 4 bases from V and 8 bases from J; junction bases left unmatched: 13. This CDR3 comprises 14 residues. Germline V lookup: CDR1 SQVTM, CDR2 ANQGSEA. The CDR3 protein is CSVGAPGQLRGYTF. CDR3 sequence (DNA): TGCAGCGTTGGGGCACCGGGACAGCTGCGAGGCTACACCTTC.

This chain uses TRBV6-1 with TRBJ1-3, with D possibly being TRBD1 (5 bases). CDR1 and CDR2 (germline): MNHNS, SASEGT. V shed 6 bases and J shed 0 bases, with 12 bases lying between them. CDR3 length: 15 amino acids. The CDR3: CASRGLSPSGNTIYF. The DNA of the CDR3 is TGTGCCAGCAGGGGACTCAGCCCCTCTGGAAACACCATATATTTT.

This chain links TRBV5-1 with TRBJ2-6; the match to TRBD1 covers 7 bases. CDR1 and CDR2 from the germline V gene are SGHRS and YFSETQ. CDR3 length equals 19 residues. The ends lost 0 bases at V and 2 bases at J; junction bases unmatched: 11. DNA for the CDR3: TGCGCCAGCAGCTTGGACAGGGGAAACTTAGGGGCTGGGGCCAACGTCCTGACTTTC. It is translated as CASSLDRGNLGAGANVLTF.

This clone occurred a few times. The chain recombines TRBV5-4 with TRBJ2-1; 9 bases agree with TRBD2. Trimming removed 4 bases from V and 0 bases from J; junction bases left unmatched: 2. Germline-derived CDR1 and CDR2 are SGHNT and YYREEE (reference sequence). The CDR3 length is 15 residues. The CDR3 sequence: CASSRTSVSYNEQFF. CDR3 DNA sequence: TGTGCCAGCAGCAGGACTAGCGTCTCCTACAATGAGCAGTTCTTC.

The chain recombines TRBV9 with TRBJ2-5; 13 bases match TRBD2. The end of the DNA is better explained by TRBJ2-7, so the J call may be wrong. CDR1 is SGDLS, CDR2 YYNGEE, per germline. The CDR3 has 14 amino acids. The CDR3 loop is CASSRGLAGYEQYF. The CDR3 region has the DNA TGTGCCAGCAGCCGGGGACTAGCGGGGTACGAGCAGTACTTC.

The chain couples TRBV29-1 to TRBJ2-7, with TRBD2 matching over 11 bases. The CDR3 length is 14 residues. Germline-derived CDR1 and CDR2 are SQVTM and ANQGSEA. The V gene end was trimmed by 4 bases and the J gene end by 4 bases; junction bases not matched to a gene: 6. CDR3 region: CSVVTGTSGYEQYF. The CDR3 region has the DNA TGCAGCGTTGTAACCGGGACTAGCGGATACGAGCAGTACTTC.

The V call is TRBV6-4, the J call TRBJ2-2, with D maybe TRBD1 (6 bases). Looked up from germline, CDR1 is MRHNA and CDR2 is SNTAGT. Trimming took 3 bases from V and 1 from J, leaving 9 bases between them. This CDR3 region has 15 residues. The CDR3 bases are TGTGCCAGCAGTGATTCAGGGGTGAACACCGGGGAGCTGTTTTTT. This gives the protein CASSDSGVNTGELFF.

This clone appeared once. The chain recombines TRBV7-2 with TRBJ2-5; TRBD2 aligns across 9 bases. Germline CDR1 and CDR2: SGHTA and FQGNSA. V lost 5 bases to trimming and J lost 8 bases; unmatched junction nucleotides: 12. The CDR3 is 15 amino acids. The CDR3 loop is CASSPRTERGVTQYF. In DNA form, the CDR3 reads TGTGCCAGCAGCCCCCGGACTGAGCGGGGGGTTACCCAGTACTTC.

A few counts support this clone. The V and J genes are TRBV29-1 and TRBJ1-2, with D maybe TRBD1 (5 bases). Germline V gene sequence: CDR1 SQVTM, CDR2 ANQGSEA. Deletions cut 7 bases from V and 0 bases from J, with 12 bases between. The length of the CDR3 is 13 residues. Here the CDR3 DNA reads TGCAGCGCTGGGACTCTGGCTAACTATGGCTACACCTTC. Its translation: CSAGTLANYGYTF.

This chain's CDR3 is CASSNDRTGVGETQYF. CDR3 DNA sequence: TGCGCCAGCAGCAACGACCGGACAGGGGTCGGGGAGACCCAGTACTTC. The chain has TRBV5-1 and TRBJ2-5, with 9 positions matching TRBD1. The CDR3 sequence is 16 residues long. V lost 4 bases and J lost 5; bases outside the gene matches: 12. Germline lookup yields CDR1 SGHRS and CDR2 YFSETQ.

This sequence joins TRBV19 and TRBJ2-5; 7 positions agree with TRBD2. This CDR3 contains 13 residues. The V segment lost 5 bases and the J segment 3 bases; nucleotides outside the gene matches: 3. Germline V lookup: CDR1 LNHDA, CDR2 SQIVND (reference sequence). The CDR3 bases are TGTGCCAGTAGTGGGGGGGGAAAAGAGACCCAGTACTTC. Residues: CASSGGGKETQYF.

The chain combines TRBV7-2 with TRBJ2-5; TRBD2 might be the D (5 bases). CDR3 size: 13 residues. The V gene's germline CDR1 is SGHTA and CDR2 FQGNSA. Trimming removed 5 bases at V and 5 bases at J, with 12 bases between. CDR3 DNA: TGTGCCAGCAGCCGTCGTTCGGGGGAGACCCAGTACTTC. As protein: CASSRRSGETQYF.

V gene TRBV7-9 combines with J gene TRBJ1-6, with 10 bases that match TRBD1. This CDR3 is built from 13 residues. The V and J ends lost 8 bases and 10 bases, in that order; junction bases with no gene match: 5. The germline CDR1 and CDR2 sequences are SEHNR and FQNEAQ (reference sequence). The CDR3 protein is CASQGTGESPLHF. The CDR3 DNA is TGTGCCAGCCAGGGGACAGGGGAGTCACCCCTCCACTTT. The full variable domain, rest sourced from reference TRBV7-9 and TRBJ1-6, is DTGVSQNPRHKITKRGQNVTFRCDPISEHNRLYWYRQTLGQGPEFLTYFQNEAQLEKSRLLSDRFSAERPKGSFSTLEIQRTEQGDSAMYLCASQGTGESPLHFGNGTRLTVT.

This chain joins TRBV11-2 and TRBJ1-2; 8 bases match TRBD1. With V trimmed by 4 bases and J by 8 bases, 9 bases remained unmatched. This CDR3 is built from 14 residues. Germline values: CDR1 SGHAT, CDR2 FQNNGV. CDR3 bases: TGTGCCAGCAGCTCTGACAGGGGTGGGGGAGGCTACACCTTC. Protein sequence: CASSSDRGGGGYTF. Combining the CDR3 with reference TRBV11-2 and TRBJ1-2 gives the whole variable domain EAGVAQSPRYKIIEKRQSVAFWCNPISGHATLYWYQQILGQGPKLLIQFQNNGVVDDSQLPKDRFSAERLKGVDSTLKIQPAKLEDSAVYLCASSSDRGGGGYTFGSGTRLTVV.

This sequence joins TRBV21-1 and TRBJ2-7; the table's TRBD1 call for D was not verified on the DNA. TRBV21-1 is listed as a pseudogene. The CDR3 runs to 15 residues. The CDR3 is CASSNQDRVRYEQYF. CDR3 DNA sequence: TGTGCCAGCAGCAATCAGGACAGGGTGCGTTACGAGCAGTACTTC.

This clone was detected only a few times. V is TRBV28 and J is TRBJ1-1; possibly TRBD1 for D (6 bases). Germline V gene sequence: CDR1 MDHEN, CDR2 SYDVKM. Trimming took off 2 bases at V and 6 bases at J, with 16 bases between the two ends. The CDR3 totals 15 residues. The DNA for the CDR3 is TGTGCCAGCAGTTTACGCCAAGGGGGAAATGCTGAAGCTTTCTTT. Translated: CASSLRQGGNAEAFF.

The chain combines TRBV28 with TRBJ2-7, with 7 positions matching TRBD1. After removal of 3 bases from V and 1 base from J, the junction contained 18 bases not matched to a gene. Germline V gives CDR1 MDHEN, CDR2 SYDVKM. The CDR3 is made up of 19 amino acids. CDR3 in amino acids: CASSFYSDRYGARSYEQYF. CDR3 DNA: TGTGCCAGCAGTTTCTACTCGGACAGGTACGGGGCGCGGTCCTACGAGCAGTACTTC.